Below, 27 T cell receptor beta chains from the same sample are listed, as sequenced in a study of blood T cell repertoires in COVID-19. The method was immunoSEQ multiplex PCR; TCRdb's version includes in-frame clones alone and lacks a portion of them. The sample has some 390,000 clones, 85% to 90% seen once; the top ten hold 1.7%. The sequencing sample was made of PBMCs or T cells enriched from blood (not recorded which). The receptors stem from a woman aged 25 to 39 who had recovered from COVID-19.

The chain combines TRBV29-1 with TRBJ1-1, with a possible D match to TRBD1 (6 bases). Germline CDR1 reads SQVTM; CDR2 reads ANQGSEA. CDR3 length equals 13 residues. V was clipped by 6 bases and J by 0 bases, with 11 bases between them. The CDR3 sequence is CSVSTGMNTEAFF. Written as DNA, the CDR3 is TGCAGCGTCTCAACAGGGATGAACACTGAAGCTTTCTTT.

As regards this clone: This specimen includes other DNA sequences encoding the same CDR3. This rearrangement joins TRBV6-1 to TRBJ1-2; 7 bases map to TRBD1. The CDR3 is made up of 14 amino acids. J lost 5 bases, V lost 2 bases, and 5 bases had no gene match. From germline, CDR1 is MNHNS and CDR2 SASEGT. The CDR3 protein is CASSERNRGYGYTF. DNA for the CDR3: TGTGCCAGCAGTGAAAGAAACAGGGGATATGGCTACACCTTC.

V gene TRBV18 combines with J gene TRBJ1-1, with D maybe TRBD1 (6 bases). The CDR3 is made up of 14 amino acids. V lost 4 bases and J 4 bases, leaving 13 bases between the germline ends. In germline, CDR1 is KGHSH, CDR2 LQKENI. The CDR3 region has the DNA TGTGCCAGCTCACTAGGGGGTGGGGGCACTGAAGCTTTCTTT. Translated, it gives CASSLGGGGTEAFF.

The V and J genes are TRBV4-2 and TRBJ2-3, with 10 bases identical to TRBD2. This CDR3 region has 15 residues. The germline V gene has CDR1 LGHNA and CDR2 YNFKEQ. V lost 2 bases, J lost 5 bases, and 4 bases stayed unmatched. CDR3 bases: TGTGCCAGCAGCCAATTAGCGGGGGGAGGAGATACGCAGTATTTT. This sequence encodes CASSQLAGGGDTQYF.

This clone was seen a single time. The chain carries TRBV27 and TRBJ2-7; 9 positions agree with TRBD2. The CDR3 has 15 amino acids. The V gene's germline CDR1 is MNHEY and CDR2 SMNVEV (reference sequence). With 3 bases clipped from V and 4 bases from J, the junction kept 7 bases outside the gene matches. CDR3: CASSFGAGGHYEQYF. For the CDR3, the DNA is TGTGCCAGCAGTTTTGGGGCGGGAGGGCATTACGAGCAGTACTTC.

Only one count was recorded for this clone. The V gene is TRBV7-9, the J gene TRBJ2-1; 10 bases line up with TRBD2. This CDR3 spans 16 amino acids. The germline CDR1 and CDR2 sequences are SEHNR and FQNEAQ (reference sequence). The V segment lost 3 bases and the J segment 6 bases; nucleotides outside the gene matches: 8. CDR3 sequence: CASSFTLAGLSNEQFF. Written as DNA, the CDR3 is TGTGCCAGCAGCTTTACACTAGCGGGACTTTCCAATGAGCAGTTCTTC.

V and J are TRBV5-6 and TRBJ2-1, with D perhaps TRBD2 (6 bases). V gave up 6 bases and J gave up 3 bases, with 13 bases separating them. The CDR3 has 14 residues. CDR1 is SGHDT and CDR2 is YYEEEE in the germline V gene. The CDR3 loop reads CASKGRESYNEQFF. Here the CDR3 DNA reads TGTGCCAGCAAGGGACGGGAGAGCTACAATGAGCAGTTCTTC.

The chain is built from TRBV3-1 (or the pseudogene TRBV3-2) and TRBJ1-3, with D uncertain. The CDR3 sequence is 13 residues long. Germline CDR1 is LGHDT and CDR2 is YNNKEL (reference sequence). V was pared by 4 bases and J by 2 bases, with 6 bases between. For the CDR3, the DNA is TGTGCCAGCAGCCCCTTTCCTGGAAACACCATATATTTT. It translates to CASSPFPGNTIYF.

The CDR3, as DNA: TGTGCCTGGAAAGGGGGCGCGTCCCACGGGGGCTATGGCTACACCTTC. As protein: CAWKGGASHGGYGYTF. This chain connects TRBV30 to TRBJ1-2; 7 bases are a match to TRBD1. CDR1 and CDR2 from the germline V gene are GTSNPN and SVGIG (reference sequence). After removal of 4 bases from V and 4 bases from J, the junction contained 15 bases not matched to a gene. The CDR3 has 16 amino acids.

This clone was picked up a small number of times. The chain combines TRBV27 with TRBJ2-1; 8 positions match TRBD2. In germline, CDR1 is MNHEY, CDR2 SMNVEV (reference sequence). The CDR3 totals 17 residues. V trimming: 1 base; J trimming: 4 bases; junction bases outside the gene matches: 9. For the CDR3, the DNA is TGTGCCAGCAGTTTATTGCACGGGAGGGGAACTTACAATGAGCAGTTCTTC. It specifies CASSLLHGRGTYNEQFF.

The chain combines TRBV27 with TRBJ2-3, with 7 bases fitting TRBD2. V was pared by 2 bases and J by 2 bases, with 1 base of the junction left unmatched. The CDR3 is 14 residues long. Germline lookup yields CDR1 MNHEY and CDR2 SMNVEV (reference sequence). CDR3 sequence reads: CASSLLAVTDTQYF. The CDR3 nucleotides are TGTGCCAGCAGTTTACTAGCGGTCACAGATACGCAGTATTTT.

Comments on this clone: Distinct nucleotide sequences in the sample also encode this CDR3. The chain carries TRBV5-1 and TRBJ1-6, with D perhaps TRBD1 (5 bases). There are 13 residues in the CDR3. The V end lost 0 bases, the J end lost 8 bases, and 6 bases lay between the germline ends. The V gene's germline CDR1 is SGHRS and CDR2 YFSETQ. Written as DNA, the CDR3 is TGCGCCAGCAGCTTGGGGGGGGATTCACCCCTCCACTTT. Amino acids: CASSLGGDSPLHF.

This chain uses TRBV5-1 with TRBJ2-7; D not certain. Germline lookup yields CDR1 SGHRS and CDR2 YFSETQ. The CDR3 totals 13 residues. V lost 1 base and J lost 2, with 7 bases in between. CDR3 in amino acids: CASSLSETYEQYF. The DNA for the CDR3 is TGCGCCAGCAGCTTGAGCGAGACCTACGAGCAGTACTTC. Full variable domain (missing parts from reference TRBV5-1 and TRBJ2-7): KAGVTQTPRYLIKTRGQQVTLSCSPISGHRSVSWYQQTPGQGLQFLFEYFSETQRNKGNFPGRFSGRQFSNSRSEMNVSTLELGDSALYLCASSLSETYEQYFGPGTRLTVT.

The rearrangement uses TRBV5-1 and TRBJ2-1; D remains ambiguous. Per germline, CDR1 SGHRS and CDR2 YFSETQ. CDR3 size: 15 residues. V was pared by 4 bases and J by 5 bases, with 16 bases between. The DNA of the CDR3 is TGCGCCAGCAGCCGGGTTCGCGGTCAAAACAATGAGCAGTTCTTC. Translation: CASSRVRGQNNEQFF.

The V and J genes are TRBV19 and TRBJ2-1; TRBD2 agrees at 14 bases. The J segment lost 7 bases and the V segment lost 3 bases, leaving 8 bases of the junction unmatched. The CDR3 is 17 amino acids. CDR1 LNHDA and CDR2 SQIVND come from the germline V gene (reference sequence). The CDR3 DNA reads as TGTGCCAGTAGTATTTACCGACTAGCGGGAGGGGGGAATGAGCAGTTCTTC. Translating gives CASSIYRLAGGGNEQFF. Supplemented by reference TRBV19 and TRBJ2-1, the full variable domain reads DGGITQSPKYLFRKEGQNVTLSCEQNLNHDAMYWYRQDPGQGLRLIYYSQIVNDFQKGDIAEGYSVSREKKESFPLTVTSAQKNPTAFYLCASSIYRLAGGGNEQFFGPGTRLTVL.

This chain joins TRBV28 and TRBJ2-7; 10 nucleotides match TRBD2. The CDR3 extends over 19 amino acids. Trimming at V came to 2 bases and at J to 2 bases, leaving 15 bases not matched to a gene. From germline, CDR1 is MDHEN and CDR2 SYDVKM. In DNA form, the CDR3 reads TGTGCCAGCAGTTTAAACTTCGAACTAGCGGGACTCTGGGCCTACGAGCAGTACTTC. This encodes CASSLNFELAGLWAYEQYF.

This chain's CDR3 is CATSRELETEAFF. The CDR3 nucleotides read TGTGCCACCAGCAGAGAGCTCGAGACTGAAGCTTTCTTT. The chain has TRBV15 and TRBJ1-1; the D is unclear. CDR3 length: 13 residues. Looked up from germline, CDR1 is LNHNV and CDR2 is YYDKDF (reference sequence). The germline V and J ends were trimmed by 0 bases and 5 bases, with 7 bases remaining between them.

This clone has just a few counts. This sequence joins TRBV5-1 and TRBJ2-7; 8 nucleotides match TRBD2. This CDR3 is built from 14 residues. In germline, CDR1 is SGHRS, CDR2 YFSETQ. With 1 base clipped from V and 12 bases from J, the junction kept 12 bases outside the gene matches. CDR3 in amino acids: CASSLQAGVQGLYF. In DNA, the CDR3 is TGCGCCAGCAGCTTGCAAGCGGGAGTTCAGGGACTGTACTTC.

This clone came up once. The chain uses TRBV9 and TRBJ1-1, with 8 bases identical to TRBD1. There are 13 residues in the CDR3. CDR1 and CDR2 (germline): SGDLS, YYNGEE. V gave up 4 bases and J gave up 6 bases; unmatched junction bases: 5. The CDR3 loop reads CASSRIQGAEAFF. In nucleotides, the CDR3 is TGTGCCAGCAGCCGGATACAGGGGGCTGAAGCTTTCTTT.

The rearrangement uses TRBV18 and TRBJ1-1; 7 positions agree with TRBD1. CDR3 size: 15 residues. CDR1 KGHSH and CDR2 LQKENI come from the germline V gene. V lost 3 bases to trimming and J lost 1 base; unmatched junction nucleotides: 5. Here the CDR3 reads CASSPGQVGNTEAFF. The CDR3 nucleotides read TGTGCCAGCTCACCCGGACAGGTTGGGAACACTGAAGCTTTCTTT. Supplemented by reference TRBV18 and TRBJ1-1, the full variable domain reads NAGVMQNPRHLVRRRGQEARLRCSPMKGHSHVYWYRQLPEEGLKFMVYLQKENIIDESGMPKERFSAEFPKEGPSILRIQQVVRGDSAAYFCASSPGQVGNTEAFFGQGTRLTVV.

This clone has only one observation. In DNA, the CDR3 is TGTGCCAGCATCCCTCCGGTTAGCTCCTATAATTCACCCCTCCACTTT. Its protein product is CASIPPVSSYNSPLHF. This sequence joins TRBV5-8 and TRBJ1-6, with D unresolved. The CDR3 consists of 16 residues. Germline V gene sequence: CDR1 SGHTS, CDR2 YDEGEE. V was trimmed by 6 bases and J by 0 bases, leaving 13 bases between them.

The V gene is TRBV29-1, the J gene TRBJ2-1, with D possibly matching TRBD2 (7 bases). This CDR3 is 10 amino acids long. V gave up 6 bases and J gave up 12 bases, with 12 bases separating them. CDR1 is SQVTM and CDR2 is ANQGSEA in the germline V gene. In nucleotides, the CDR3 is TGCAGCGTCTGGGGGGGGGCGCAGTTCTTC. Its protein product is CSVWGGAQFF.

V is TRBV4-1 and J is TRBJ2-7; 9 nucleotides match TRBD1. Germline assignment: CDR1 MGHRA and CDR2 YSYEKL. The V and J ends lost 1 base and 2 bases, in that order; junction bases with no gene match: 3. The CDR3 runs 15 residues. Here the CDR3 reads CASSQGDRVAYEQYF. The CDR3 DNA reads as TGCGCCAGCAGCCAAGGGGACAGGGTAGCCTACGAGCAGTACTTC.

This clone was seen a single time. The chain carries TRBV5-4 and TRBJ1-2; D perhaps matches TRBD1 (6 bases). CDR3 length: 13 residues. Germline V gene lookup returns CDR1 SGHNT and CDR2 YYREEE (reference sequence). The ends were cut back, 2 bases at V and 4 bases at J, with 9 bases in the middle. For the CDR3, the DNA is TGTGCCAGCAGCTTTACAGGGTCCTATGGCTACACCTTC. It is translated as CASSFTGSYGYTF.

The J gene is TRBJ2-1, the V gene TRBV28; TRBD2 aligns across 7 bases. The germline V gene encodes CDR1 MDHEN and CDR2 SYDVKM. There are 14 residues in the CDR3. V shed 5 bases and J 2 bases; nucleotides not matched to a gene: 3. The CDR3 loop reads CASSGLGTYNEQFF. Written as DNA, the CDR3 is TGTGCCAGCAGTGGACTAGGTACCTACAATGAGCAGTTCTTC.

The chain's CDR3 is CASSSQGGGYQPQHF. Here the CDR3 DNA reads TGTGCCAGTAGTTCCCAGGGGGGCGGTTATCAGCCCCAGCATTTT. The V call is TRBV19, the J call TRBJ1-5; 7 bases agree with TRBD1. This CDR3 spans 15 amino acids. CDR1 LNHDA and CDR2 SQIVND come from the germline V gene (reference sequence). The V segment lost 5 bases and the J segment 5 bases; nucleotides outside the gene matches: 9.

As for this clone: The sample has other DNA sequences that encode this CDR3 too. The rearrangement uses TRBV19 and TRBJ1-1, with TRBD1 identical over 9 bases. The CDR3 is 13 amino acids. J lost 5 bases, V lost 3 bases, and 1 base had no gene match. CDR1 is LNHDA and CDR2 is SQIVND in the germline V gene (reference sequence). CDR3 nucleotide sequence: TGTGCCAGTAGTATCGACAGGGGGACTGAAGCTTTCTTT. Protein: CASSIDRGTEAFF.